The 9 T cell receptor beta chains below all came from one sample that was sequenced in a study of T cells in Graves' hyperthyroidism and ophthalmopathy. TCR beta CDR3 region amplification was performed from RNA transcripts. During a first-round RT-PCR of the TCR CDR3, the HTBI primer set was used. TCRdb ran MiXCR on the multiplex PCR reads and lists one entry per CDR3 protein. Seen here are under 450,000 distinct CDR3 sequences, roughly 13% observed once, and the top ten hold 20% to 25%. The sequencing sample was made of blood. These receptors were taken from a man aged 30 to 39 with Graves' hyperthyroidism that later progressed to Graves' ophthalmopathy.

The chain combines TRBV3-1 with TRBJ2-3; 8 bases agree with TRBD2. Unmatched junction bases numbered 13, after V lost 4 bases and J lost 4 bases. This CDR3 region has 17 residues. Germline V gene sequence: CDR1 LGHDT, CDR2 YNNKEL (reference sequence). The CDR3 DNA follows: TGTGCCAGCAGCCTCACAGCGGGGGCATTCCCCGCAGATACGCAGTATTTT. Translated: CASSLTAGAFPADTQYF.

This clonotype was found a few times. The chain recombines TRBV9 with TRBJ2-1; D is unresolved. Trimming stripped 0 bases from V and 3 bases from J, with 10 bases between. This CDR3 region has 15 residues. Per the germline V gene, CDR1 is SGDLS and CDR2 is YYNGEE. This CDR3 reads CASSVGERLYNEQFF. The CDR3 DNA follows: TGTGCCAGCAGCGTAGGAGAGAGACTCTACAATGAGCAGTTCTTC.

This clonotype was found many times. The DNA for the CDR3 is TGTGCCAGCAGCCTCTTGTGGGGGAACACTGAAGCTTTCTTT. Protein product: CASSLLWGNTEAFF. The rearrangement joins TRBV28 to TRBJ1-1, with D hard to call. Germline V CDR1 and CDR2: MDHEN, SYDVKM. This CDR3 comprises 14 residues. V was cut by 6 bases and J by 1 base, with 12 bases left in between.

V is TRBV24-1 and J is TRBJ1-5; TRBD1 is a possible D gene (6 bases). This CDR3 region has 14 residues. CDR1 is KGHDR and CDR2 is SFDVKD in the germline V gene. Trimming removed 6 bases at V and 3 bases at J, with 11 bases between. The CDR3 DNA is TGTGCCACCAGTAATGGGGGCGACAATCAGCCCCAGCATTTT. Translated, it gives CATSNGGDNQPQHF.

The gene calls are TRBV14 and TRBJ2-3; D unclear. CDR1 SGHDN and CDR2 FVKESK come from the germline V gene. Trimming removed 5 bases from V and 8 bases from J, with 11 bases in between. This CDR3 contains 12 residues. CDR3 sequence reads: CASSGSGTTQYF. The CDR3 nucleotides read TGTGCCAGCAGCGGGTCGGGCACTACGCAGTATTTT.

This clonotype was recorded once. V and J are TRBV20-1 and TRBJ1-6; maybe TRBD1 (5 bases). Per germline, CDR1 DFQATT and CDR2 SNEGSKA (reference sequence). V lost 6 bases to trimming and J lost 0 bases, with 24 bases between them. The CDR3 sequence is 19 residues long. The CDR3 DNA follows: TGCAGTGCCCCCGGTAGGGGAAGAGGATCCAGCTCCTATAATTCACCCCTCCACTTT. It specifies CSAPGRGRGSSSYNSPLHF.

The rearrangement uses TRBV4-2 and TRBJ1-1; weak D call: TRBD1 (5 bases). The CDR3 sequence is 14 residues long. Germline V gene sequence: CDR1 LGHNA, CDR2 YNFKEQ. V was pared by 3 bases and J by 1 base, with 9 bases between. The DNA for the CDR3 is TGTGCCAGCAGCCAGCAAAGGGGGAACACTGAAGCTTTCTTT. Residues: CASSQQRGNTEAFF.

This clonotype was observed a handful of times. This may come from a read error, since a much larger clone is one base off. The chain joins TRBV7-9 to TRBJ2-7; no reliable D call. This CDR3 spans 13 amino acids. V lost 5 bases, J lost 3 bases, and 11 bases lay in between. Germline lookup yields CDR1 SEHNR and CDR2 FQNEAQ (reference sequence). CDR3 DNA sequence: TGTGCCAGCAGCCCGGACGTCTACTACGAGCAGTACTTC. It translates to CASSPDVYYEQYF.

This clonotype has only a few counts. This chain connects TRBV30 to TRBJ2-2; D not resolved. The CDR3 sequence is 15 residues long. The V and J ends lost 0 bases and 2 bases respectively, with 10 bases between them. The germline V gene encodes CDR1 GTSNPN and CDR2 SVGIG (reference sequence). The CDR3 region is CAWSVQAENTGELFF. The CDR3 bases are TGTGCCTGGAGTGTACAAGCAGAAAACACCGGGGAGCTGTTTTTT.